The entry below gives a single TCR beta chain sequence along with its context. An end of the junction differs from the germline gene, which may be a read error. TCRdb recomputed calls from the reads with MiXCR, one row per CDR3 protein. The table lists 200,000 to 300,000 distinct CDR3 sequences, 9.1% of them singletons. This entry is derived from a study of T cell repertoires in cytomegalovirus infection. Study information: Matching HLA type and CMV infection were both indicated by public TCR beta signatures.

CDR1 GTSNPN and CDR2 SVGIG come from the germline V gene (reference sequence). The length of the CDR3 is 12 residues. The receptor comes from a human donor in good health (CMV status not recorded). Some clones in this sample may be carry-over from other donors' samples. The J gene is TRBJ2-1, the V gene TRBV30; D unclear. Input material: PBMCs. The CDR3 spells CAWSGSYDEQFF. The DNA for the CDR3 is TGTGCCTGGAGTGGAAGCTACGATGAGCAGTTCTTC.